These 32 T cell receptor beta chains came from one sample sequenced in a study of blood T cells in healthy people across ages. Using a J-beta primer mix together with a sample-barcoded 5' primer, a second PCR was run for roughly 7 to 11 cycles. TCRdb used MiXCR to reprocess the 5' RACE reads, holding one entry per CDR3 protein. The table lists 1.5 million to 1.9 million distinct CDR3 sequences, roughly two fifths of them singletons, with just over 4% in the top ten. Sequences were obtained from blood. The receptor set was obtained from a young woman in good health.

This clonotype appeared a few times. The J gene is TRBJ2-7, the V gene TRBV10-3; D is unresolved. V lost 0 bases and J 0 bases, leaving 9 bases between the germline ends. The germline CDR1 and CDR2 sequences are ENHRY and SYGVKD. The CDR3 runs 15 residues. The CDR3 protein is CAISESIQSSYEQYF. The CDR3, as DNA: TGTGCCATCAGTGAGTCGATTCAGAGCTCCTACGAGCAGTACTTC.

A few counts support this clonotype. The chain links TRBV28 to TRBJ2-7, with a tentative D call TRBD2 (6 bases). Germline CDR1 reads MDHEN; CDR2 reads SYDVKM. This CDR3 spans 15 amino acids. The ends were cut back, 6 bases at V and 2 bases at J, with 17 bases in the middle. The CDR3 DNA follows: TGTGCCAGCAGCATGGGAGGTGATCTTACCTACGAGCAGTACTTC. Its translation: CASSMGGDLTYEQYF. The full variable domain, rest sourced from reference TRBV28 and TRBJ2-7, is DVKVTQSSRYLVKRTGEKVFLECVQDMDHENMFWYRQDPGLGLRLIYFSYDVKMKEKGDIPEGYSVSREKKERFSLILESASTNQTSMYLCASSMGGDLTYEQYFGPGTRLTVT.

This clonotype showed up many times. The chain is built from TRBV5-1 and TRBJ2-5, with D uncertain. CDR3 length equals 13 residues. In germline, CDR1 is SGHRS, CDR2 YFSETQ. V was trimmed by 1 base and J by 4 bases, leaving 8 bases between them. The DNA for the CDR3 is TGCGCCAGCAGCTTGTTGGTTGGAGAGACCCAGTACTTC. It codes for CASSLLVGETQYF.

This clonotype came up a few times. The chain links TRBV3-1 to TRBJ2-7; D not resolved. V was trimmed by 4 bases and J by 1 base, leaving 17 bases between them. Germline CDR1 is LGHDT and CDR2 is YNNKEL (reference sequence). The CDR3 runs 16 residues. CDR3 protein: CASSPQAQTFSYEQYF. Here the CDR3 DNA reads TGTGCCAGCAGCCCGCAAGCACAGACCTTTTCCTACGAGCAGTACTTC.

The V call is TRBV7-2, the J call TRBJ1-5; possible D gene TRBD1, 5 bases. The length of the CDR3 is 15 residues. Germline assignment: CDR1 SGHTA and CDR2 FQGNSA. The ends were cut back, 5 bases at V and 4 bases at J, with 15 bases in the middle. The CDR3 region has the DNA TGTGCCAGCAGCCGAAATCCTGACAGAAATCAGCCCCAGCATTTT. Translating it yields CASSRNPDRNQPQHF.

V is TRBV7-9 and J is TRBJ2-1; possibly TRBD1 for D (5 bases). V gave up 6 bases and J gave up 5 bases, with 17 bases separating them. Germline CDR1 SEHNR, CDR2 FQNEAQ (reference sequence). This CDR3 spans 15 amino acids. CDR3 bases: TGTGCCAGCAGTTACCCTGGGGCCAGCAACAATGAGCAGTTCTTC. It yields the protein CASSYPGASNNEQFF.

The chain joins TRBV12-3 or TRBV12-4 to TRBJ1-4; D is unclear. Trimming removed 5 bases from V and 4 bases from J, with 11 bases in between. This CDR3 is 14 amino acids long. CDR3 in DNA: TGTGCCAGCAGTAGGTGGGGAAGTAATGAAAAACTGTTTTTT. It encodes CASSRWGSNEKLFF.

This clonotype was counted between two and nine times. The V call is TRBV27, the J call TRBJ1-6; D is uncertain. Trimming pared 0 bases from V and 0 bases from J, leaving 12 bases between. Germline assignment: CDR1 MNHEY and CDR2 SMNVEV (reference sequence). The CDR3 runs 18 residues. This CDR3 reads CASSLSRGPSSYNSPLHF. CDR3 DNA: TGTGCCAGCAGTTTATCTAGAGGGCCAAGCTCCTATAATTCACCCCTCCACTTT.

This clonotype has only a few counts. The V call is TRBV12-3 or TRBV12-4, the J call TRBJ1-2; no clear D. CDR3 length: 15 residues. Trimming pared 3 bases from V and 4 bases from J, leaving 15 bases between. CDR3 loop: CASSFAAPPTYGYTF. For the CDR3, the DNA is TGTGCCAGCAGTTTCGCCGCGCCGCCTACCTATGGCTACACCTTC.

The chain recombines TRBV12-3 or TRBV12-4 with TRBJ2-1; perhaps D is TRBD1 or TRBD2 (6 bases each). The CDR3 runs to 13 residues. Trimming left V 6 bases short and J 9 bases short, with 15 bases between. The CDR3 loop reads CASRTYKGGEQFF. The DNA of the CDR3 is TGTGCCAGCAGGACCTACAAGGGGGGTGAGCAGTTCTTC.

There are a few counts of this clonotype. The rearrangement uses TRBV9 and TRBJ2-5; possibly TRBD2 for D (8 bases). The CDR3 spans 17 residues. Trimming removed 3 bases from V and 5 bases from J, with 23 bases in between. CDR1 and CDR2 (germline): SGDLS, YYNGEE. The DNA for the CDR3 is TGTGCCAGCAGCGCTCCCGGGGGGGACAGAGATCGTGAGACCCAGTACTTC. Its translation: CASSAPGGDRDRETQYF.

This rearrangement joins TRBV5-1 to TRBJ2-5; 11 bases match TRBD1. The better agreement between TRBJ2-7 and the DNA end casts doubt on the J call. Germline CDR1 SGHRS, CDR2 YFSETQ. This CDR3 contains 14 residues. The CDR3 region is CASSQDRGLDEQYF. The CDR3 DNA reads TGCGCCAGCAGCCAGGACAGGGGGCTCGACGAGCAGTACTTC.

About this clonotype: A much larger clone lies a single base off, so this may be a read error. This rearrangement joins TRBV7-3 to TRBJ2-7; no clear D gene. The CDR3 covers 13 residues. Germline assignment: CDR1 SGHTA and CDR2 FQGTGA. The germline V and J ends were trimmed by 5 bases and 4 bases, with 12 bases remaining between them. The CDR3 protein is CASSARSAYEQYF. The CDR3 region has the DNA TGTGCCAGCAGCGCTAGATCGGCGTACGAGCAGTACTTC.

The chain links TRBV4-1 to TRBJ2-1, with TRBD2 matching over 7 bases. The germline CDR1 and CDR2 sequences are MGHRA and YSYEKL. This CDR3 spans 14 amino acids. The V and J ends lost 7 bases and 2 bases, in that order; junction bases with no gene match: 5. CDR3 bases: TGCGCCAGCATGGGTGGGGGGGCCTACAATGAGCAGTTCTTC. It specifies CASMGGGAYNEQFF.

V is TRBV20-1 and J is TRBJ2-1; 9 bases are shared with TRBD2. The tail of the sequence fits TRBJ2-7 better, so the J call may be wrong. Germline V gives CDR1 DFQATT, CDR2 SNEGSKA (reference sequence). The CDR3 spans 15 residues. CDR3 DNA: TGCAGTGCTAGCGGTAGCGGGAGCTCCTACAATGAGCAGTACTTC. This gives the protein CSASGSGSSYNEQYF.

The rearrangement uses TRBV9 and TRBJ2-3, with TRBD1 as a possible D gene (5 bases). CDR1 is SGDLS and CDR2 is YYNGEE in the germline V gene. CDR3 length equals 14 residues. Trimming removed 4 bases from V and 2 bases from J, with 11 bases in between. This chain's CDR3 is CASSNRQITDTQYF. The DNA for the CDR3 is TGTGCCAGCAGCAACCGACAGATCACAGATACGCAGTATTTT.

This rearrangement joins TRBV12-5 to TRBJ1-6, with unresolved D. This CDR3 has 15 amino acids. The germline V gene encodes CDR1 LGHNT and CDR2 FRNRAP. The V end was cut by 3 bases, the J end by 0 bases, with 6 bases between. This chain's CDR3 is CASGLSSSYNSPLHF. The CDR3 nucleotides read TGTGCTAGTGGTTTAAGTAGCTCCTATAATTCACCCCTCCACTTT.

The genes are TRBV13 and TRBJ2-7; tentative D call: TRBD1 (6 bases). V dropped 5 bases and J dropped 2 bases, with 16 bases sitting between them. CDR3 length: 15 residues. The germline V gene has CDR1 PRHDT and CDR2 FYEKMQ (reference sequence). The CDR3 loop is CASSKGPGVTYEQYF. The CDR3, as DNA: TGTGCCAGCAGCAAAGGGCCAGGGGTAACCTACGAGCAGTACTTC.

The chain links TRBV7-8 to TRBJ2-1, with 9 bases fitting TRBD1. The germline V gene encodes CDR1 SGHVS and CDR2 FQNEAQ. Trimming removed 5 bases from V and 5 bases from J; junction bases left unmatched: 10. CDR3 size: 16 residues. The CDR3 reads CASSTRQGGTNNEQFF. The DNA of the CDR3 is TGTGCCAGCAGCACCCGACAGGGGGGCACTAACAATGAGCAGTTCTTC.

The rearrangement uses TRBV10-3 and TRBJ2-5; TRBD2 is a possible D gene (6 bases). Between the trimmed V and J ends, which lost 3 bases and 2 bases, there was a span of 13 bases. CDR1 is ENHRY and CDR2 is SYGVKD in the germline V gene. The CDR3 has 15 residues. CDR3: CAISELLALQETQYF. In nucleotides, the CDR3 is TGTGCCATCAGTGAATTACTAGCACTTCAAGAGACCCAGTACTTC.

The V and J genes are TRBV12-3 or TRBV12-4 and TRBJ2-5; D is unclear. Trimming removed 3 bases at V and 8 bases at J, with 10 bases between. The CDR3 has 12 amino acids. CDR3 nucleotides: TGTGCCAGCAGTTTTGGCCCAGTAACCCAGTACTTC. It specifies CASSFGPVTQYF.

The chain has TRBV9 and TRBJ2-3; 10 bases align to TRBD2. Looked up from germline, CDR1 is SGDLS and CDR2 is YYNGEE. With 4 bases clipped from V and 3 bases from J, the junction kept 8 bases outside the gene matches. The CDR3 covers 16 residues. The CDR3 DNA reads as TGTGCCAGCAGCTCTCGAGCGGGAGGGCTGACAGATACGCAGTATTTT. Translation gives CASSSRAGGLTDTQYF.

The V gene is TRBV6-2 or TRBV6-3, the J gene TRBJ2-5; 9 bases align to TRBD1. With the DNA end fitting TRBJ2-7 better, the J assignment may be wrong. Germline CDR1 and CDR2: MNHEY and SVGEGT. The CDR3 covers 13 residues. The CDR3 here is CASSARDRVEQYF. The DNA of the CDR3 is TGTGCCAGCAGTGCCCGGGACAGGGTCGAGCAGTACTTC.

V and J are TRBV12-5 and TRBJ1-2; maybe TRBD1 (5 bases). Germline V lookup: CDR1 LGHNT, CDR2 FRNRAP. Trimming shortened V by 6 bases and J by 6 bases, and 20 bases separated the two germline ends. The CDR3 covers 15 residues. The CDR3 protein is CASGLHLGPMDGYTF. The CDR3, as DNA: TGTGCTAGTGGCCTTCATCTGGGACCCATGGATGGCTACACCTTC.

For this clonotype: Being one base from a much bigger clone, this may be a read error. The gene calls are TRBV29-1 and TRBJ2-5, with TRBD2 matching over 12 bases. CDR1 and CDR2 (germline): SQVTM, ANQGSEA. The CDR3 consists of 17 residues. V lost 3 bases, J lost 11 bases, and 19 bases stayed unmatched. The CDR3 spells CSVDGLAGGPVGNEQYF. DNA of the CDR3: TGCAGCGTTGATGGTCTAGCGGGGGGGCCTGTCGGCAATGAGCAGTACTTC. Full variable domain (remainder filled in from reference TRBV29-1 and TRBJ2-5): SAVISQKPSRDICQRGTSLTIQCQVDSQVTMMFWYRQQPGQSLTLIATANQGSEATYESGFVIDKFPISRPNLTFSTLTVSNMSPEDSSIYLCSVDGLAGGPVGNEQYFGPGTRLLVL.

V gene TRBV9 combines with J gene TRBJ1-4; D may be TRBD1 (6 bases). Trimming shortened V by 0 bases and J by 5 bases, and 17 bases separated the two germline ends. The CDR3 contains 17 residues. CDR1 is SGDLS and CDR2 is YYNGEE in the germline V gene. In DNA, the CDR3 is TGTGCCAGCAGCGTAGAAGGGGGACCACCCGAAAATGAAAAACTGTTTTTT. Amino acids: CASSVEGGPPENEKLFF.

With respect to this clonotype: Sequence at one end of the junction differs from germline and may be a read error. The chain recombines TRBV15 with TRBJ2-1; 9 bases map to TRBD2. The germline gives CDR1 LNHNV, CDR2 YYDKDF (reference sequence). CDR3 length: 16 residues. CDR3 region: CATSRPLAGLYNGQFF. In DNA form, the CDR3 reads TGTGCCACCAGCAGACCACTAGCGGGCCTCTACAATGGGCAGTTCTTC.

The chain links TRBV20-1 to TRBJ2-1, with 7 bases that match TRBD1. The CDR3 is 16 residues long. Germline loops: CDR1 DFQATT, CDR2 SNEGSKA (reference sequence). V lost 0 bases, J lost 4 bases, and 9 bases stayed unmatched. In nucleotides, the CDR3 is TGCAGTGCTAGAGATACGAGACAGGGTTTTTACAATGAGCAGTTCTTC. Protein sequence: CSARDTRQGFYNEQFF.

In its sample, this clonotype was seen a few times. This chain joins TRBV3-1 and TRBJ2-3, with D possibly being TRBD1 or TRBD2 (5 bases each). CDR3 size: 16 residues. Looked up from germline, CDR1 is LGHDT and CDR2 is YNNKEL (reference sequence). The V end lost 4 bases, the J end lost 4 bases, and 18 bases lay between the germline ends. Written as DNA, the CDR3 is TGTGCCAGCAGCCGCCGGGACCCCAGAGTCCCAGATACGCAGTATTTT. The encoded protein is CASSRRDPRVPDTQYF.

This clonotype has only one observation. This chain joins TRBV14 and TRBJ1-1; D is undetermined. The length of the CDR3 is 15 residues. Between the trimmed V and J ends, which lost 4 bases and 0 bases, there was a span of 12 bases. Germline-derived CDR1 and CDR2 are SGHDN and FVKESK. CDR3 bases: TGTGCCAGCAGCCCTTTCACGGGTATGAACACTGAAGCTTTCTTT. Its protein is CASSPFTGMNTEAFF.

This chain connects TRBV5-1 to TRBJ2-1; 11 positions match TRBD2. Germline assignment: CDR1 SGHRS and CDR2 YFSETQ. The CDR3 runs to 12 residues. The V segment lost 3 bases and the J segment 12 bases; nucleotides outside the gene matches: 2. The DNA for the CDR3 is TGCGCCAGCAGCTCAGGACTAGCGGGGCAGTTCTTC. As protein: CASSSGLAGQFF.

J is TRBJ2-1 and V is TRBV5-1, with TRBD2 matching 8 bases. Per germline, CDR1 SGHRS and CDR2 YFSETQ. The CDR3 runs to 17 residues. The ends lost 4 bases at V and 3 bases at J; junction bases unmatched: 12. The CDR3 DNA sequence: TGCGCCAGCAGCCCAGAGGGGAGCGGGGGTTTCTACAATGAGCAGTTCTTC. Protein: CASSPEGSGGFYNEQFF.